The T cell receptor beta chain described here comes from a study of T cell repertoires in cytomegalovirus infection. Study details: HLA-C-restricted CMV epitopes, recently identified, and well-studied HLA-B-restricted ones were used by the study. Both CMV infection and a matching HLA type were indicated by public TCR beta signatures.

TCRdb re-derived calls from the reads in MiXCR, one entry per CDR3 protein. The sample shows 700,000 to 850,000 distinct CDR3 sequences, 30% to 35% of them seen only once. Turning to this clonotype: Its antigen is currently unknown. A read error may be the cause here, since a much bigger clone is one base away.

Study-wide results and caveats: Cumulative frequency of public TCR beta families picked out carriers of CMV plus the relevant HLA. HLA-C-restricted CMV clonotypes gave the most frequent clonotype in two of eight donors.

This sample comprised cultured CD8+ T cells from PBMCs, obtained from culture after CMV antigen stimulation. The sequence was collected from a human donor in good health (CMV status not recorded). Some clones in this sample may be carry-over from other donors' samples.

The CDR3 spells CASSPHGIRTGELFF. Written as DNA, the CDR3 is TGTGCCAGCAGCCCGCACGGAATCAGGACCGGGGAGCTGTTTTTT. The chain carries TRBV7-8 and TRBJ2-2; D gene unclear. This CDR3 is 15 amino acids long. Per the germline V gene, CDR1 is SGHVS and CDR2 is FQNEAQ. Between the trimmed V and J ends, which lost 5 bases and 5 bases, there was a span of 15 bases.